This T cell receptor beta chain is drawn from a study of blood T cell repertoires in COVID-19. In the study overall: Acute-phase and convalescent COVID-19 samples originated in the United States, Italy and Spain. PBMCs, B-cell-depleted T cells, or T cells were the source of the cDNA or gDNA that made up the material.

This clone has only a few counts. Original methodology: How many nucleated cells were present was estimated from reference gene primer amplification. Repertoires were generated with immunoSEQ multiplex PCR, while TCRdb's copy carries only in-frame clones and drops some. D and trimming come from the DNA, and the V and J calls and clone size come from that table. The profile shows about 340,000 clones, 88% of them singletons. Enrolment of Seattle patients took place during active infection, and they were followed longitudinally. V lost 0 bases and J lost 0; bases outside the gene matches: 10. CDR1 SGDLS and CDR2 YYNGEE come from the germline V gene. This CDR3 contains 19 residues.

The clonotype originates from a woman in her seventies with COVID-19, enrolled during active disease. This chain joins TRBV9 and TRBJ2-1; 9 bases agree with TRBD2. The sequenced material came from peripheral blood. CDR3 protein: CASSVEPLLAGSSYNEQFF. The CDR3 bases are TGTGCCAGCAGCGTAGAGCCCCTACTAGCGGGTAGCTCCTACAATGAGCAGTTCTTC.